The TCR beta chain described here comes from a study of blood T cell repertoires in COVID-19. On the study more broadly: PBMCs, B-cell-depleted T cells, or T cells were the source of the cDNA or gDNA that made up the material.

The CDR3 contains 16 residues. V was cut by 1 base and J by 9 bases, with 23 bases left in between. Germline values: CDR1 SGHDT, CDR2 YYEEEE. Using immunoSEQ multiplex PCR, the repertoire was profiled, and TCRdb retains in-frame clones only, with some absent. Of more than 350,000 clones detected, roughly 88% appear once; the ten largest clones hold approximately 1.5%. The chain couples TRBV5-6 to TRBJ2-7, with D tentatively TRBD2 (5 bases). The TCR originated in a woman aged 18-29 years who had been exposed to COVID-19. Sequencing input: PBMCs or T cells enriched from blood (not recorded which). The chain's CDR3 is CASSLWGTTGKIVQYF. The CDR3 coding sequence is TGTGCCAGCAGCTTGTGGGGTACGACGGGGAAGATAGTGCAGTACTTC. Filled out from reference TRBV5-6 and TRBJ2-7, the complete variable domain reads DAGVTQSPTHLIKTRGQQVTLRCSPKSGHDTVSWYQQALGQGPQFIFQYYEEEERQRGNFPDRFSGHQFPNYSSELNVNALLLGDSALYLCASSLWGTTGKIVQYFGPGTRLTVT.